The 8 T cell receptor beta chains given below trace back to one sample, sequenced in a study of blood T cell repertoires in COVID-19. The method was immunoSEQ multiplex PCR; TCRdb's version includes in-frame clones alone and lacks a portion of them. The data show 97,000 or so clones, roughly 90% seen once. The material sequenced was peripheral blood. Every receptor here comes from a woman between 45 and 60 years old with COVID-19, enrolled during active disease.

This chain connects TRBV2 to TRBJ2-3, with 8 bases lining up with TRBD1. Trimming at V came to 7 bases and at J to 3 bases, leaving 15 bases not matched to a gene. This CDR3 spans 17 amino acids. Germline V CDR1 and CDR2: SNHLY, FYNNEI. CDR3 DNA: TGTGCCAGCAAACGAATATGGACAGGGAAGGGGACAGATACGCAGTATTTT. This codes for CASKRIWTGKGTDTQYF.

The rearrangement joins TRBV7-2 to TRBJ1-1; D might be TRBD1 (5 bases). The germline V gene has CDR1 SGHTA and CDR2 FQGNSA. Trimming removed 4 bases at V and 1 base at J, with 16 bases between. The CDR3 has 16 amino acids. The CDR3 is CASSYSRGAGNTEAFF. The CDR3 DNA is TGTGCCAGCAGCTACTCGCGGGGCGCCGGGAACACTGAAGCTTTCTTT. Looking up the rest from reference TRBV7-2 and TRBJ1-1 gives the full variable domain: GAGVSQSPSNKVTEKGKDVELRCDPISGHTALYWYRQSLGQGLEFLIYFQGNSAPDKSGLPSDRFSAERTGGSVSTLTIQRTQQEDSAVYLCASSYSRGAGNTEAFFGQGTRLTVV.

The V call is TRBV2, the J call TRBJ1-2, with D possibly being TRBD1 (6 bases). The CDR3 extends over 14 amino acids. Deletions cut 6 bases from V and 7 bases from J, with 18 bases between. Germline values: CDR1 SNHLY, CDR2 FYNNEI. CDR3 bases: TGTGCCAGCAGGGCGCGGGGGGCGGTGGTTGGCTACACCTTC. It translates to CASRARGAVVGYTF. The whole variable domain, remainder taken from reference TRBV2 and TRBJ1-2, is EPEVTQTPSHQVTQMGQEVILRCVPISNHLYFYWYRQILGQKVEFLVSFYNNEISEKSEIFDDQFSVERPDGSNFTLKIRSTKLEDSAMYFCASRARGAVVGYTFGSGTRLTVV.

This chain links TRBV18 with TRBJ2-2, with 9 positions matching TRBD1. Germline V gene sequence: CDR1 KGHSH, CDR2 LQKENI. The CDR3 spans 16 residues. V was pared by 3 bases and J by 3 bases, with 5 bases of the junction left unmatched. Here the CDR3 reads CASSPRTGVDTGELFF. The DNA for the CDR3 is TGTGCCAGCTCACCTCGGACAGGGGTGGACACCGGGGAGCTGTTTTTT.

This chain connects TRBV11-2 to TRBJ1-3; D might be TRBD1 (6 bases). The ends were cut back, 5 bases at V and 4 bases at J, with 18 bases in the middle. CDR3 size: 16 residues. From germline, CDR1 is SGHAT and CDR2 FQNNGV. Here the CDR3 reads CASSPTTGSGGNTIYF. In DNA, the CDR3 is TGTGCCAGCAGCCCTACTACAGGGTCGGGGGGAAACACCATATATTTT.

In nucleotides, the CDR3 is TGTGCCAGCAGCCCCCCGGGGGGGGGCTACGAGCAGTACTTC. This sequence encodes CASSPPGGGYEQYF. This chain uses TRBV7-9 with TRBJ2-7; TRBD2 agrees at 8 bases. Trimming removed 5 bases from V and 3 bases from J; junction bases left unmatched: 6. There are 14 residues in the CDR3. Germline assignment: CDR1 SEHNR and CDR2 FQNEAQ (reference sequence).

This chain links TRBV28 with TRBJ1-5; D is uncertain. Trimming took 7 bases from V and 1 from J, leaving 11 bases between them. This CDR3 contains 14 residues. The V gene's germline CDR1 is MDHEN and CDR2 SYDVKM. The CDR3 DNA reads as TGTGCCAGCACGGAGTGGGTGAGCAATCAGCCCCAGCATTTT. Amino acid sequence: CASTEWVSNQPQHF.

The gene calls are TRBV7-2 and TRBJ1-5; 7 bases line up with TRBD1. Unmatched junction bases numbered 6, after V lost 2 bases and J lost 2 bases. The V gene's germline CDR1 is SGHTA and CDR2 FQGNSA. The CDR3 runs 16 residues. The CDR3 region is CASSLRGGAGNQPQHF. Here the CDR3 DNA reads TGTGCCAGCAGCTTAAGAGGGGGCGCGGGCAATCAGCCCCAGCATTTT.